These 26 T cell receptor beta chains originate from one sample sequenced in a study of T cells in Graves' hyperthyroidism and ophthalmopathy. The investigators amplified TCR beta CDR3 regions from RNA transcripts. The TCR CDR3 first-round RT-PCR relied on the HTBI primer set. One entry per CDR3 protein, called by TCRdb with MiXCR from the multiplex PCR reads. The data contain 350,000 to 450,000 distinct CDR3 sequences, over 11% of them singletons. The material sequenced was blood. Source of these receptors: a woman aged 55-75 years with Graves' hyperthyroidism.

This clonotype was counted many times. This chain links TRBV28 with TRBJ1-2; D might be TRBD1 (5 bases). This CDR3 comprises 17 residues. The ends were cut back, 5 bases at V and 0 bases at J, with 19 bases in the middle. Germline values: CDR1 MDHEN, CDR2 SYDVKM. The CDR3 here is CASSPPPATEANYGYTF. The CDR3, as DNA: TGTGCCAGCAGTCCCCCCCCGGCGACAGAAGCTAACTATGGCTACACCTTC.

In regard to this clonotype: A much larger clone lies a single base off, so this may be a read error. This chain uses TRBV3-1 with TRBJ2-2, with 7 bases fitting TRBD1. Germline CDR1 and CDR2: LGHDT and YNNKEL (reference sequence). This CDR3 has 16 amino acids. The CDR3 coding sequence is TGTGCCAGCAACCTCGGGACAGCCACGAACACCGGGAAGCTGTTTTTT. Residues: CASNLGTATNTGKLFF.

This clonotype has more than one count but fewer than ten. This chain joins TRBV11-1 and TRBJ2-3; 10 bases are shared with TRBD2. V gave up 1 base and J gave up 2 bases; unmatched junction bases: 6. CDR3 length: 17 amino acids. Germline-derived CDR1 and CDR2 are SGHAT and FQDESV (reference sequence). The chain's CDR3 is CASSLGLTSGVTDTQYF. For the CDR3, the DNA is TGTGCCAGCAGCTTAGGCCTAACTAGCGGGGTCACAGATACGCAGTATTTT.

The rearrangement uses TRBV7-9 and TRBJ2-2; the D is unclear. Trimming took 4 bases from V and 0 from J, leaving 6 bases between them. CDR3 length: 14 amino acids. Germline V gene lookup returns CDR1 SEHNR and CDR2 FQNEAQ (reference sequence). The CDR3 region has the DNA TGTGCCAGCAGCTCACCTACGAACACCGGGGAGCTGTTTTTT. Its translation: CASSSPTNTGELFF.

The sample holds a few counts of this clonotype. The rearrangement links TRBV28 to TRBJ2-7; D unclear. The ends were cut back, 6 bases at V and 5 bases at J, with 17 bases in the middle. There are 14 residues in the CDR3. Germline CDR1 is MDHEN and CDR2 is SYDVKM. The CDR3 reads CASSPGREVNEQYF. CDR3 nucleotides: TGTGCCAGCAGCCCCGGTAGGGAAGTGAACGAGCAGTACTTC.

This clonotype was observed a handful of times. This chain joins TRBV6-1 and TRBJ2-5, with 14 bases that match TRBD2. The V and J ends lost 5 bases and 4 bases, in that order; junction bases with no gene match: 15. The CDR3 is made up of 19 amino acids. CDR1 is MNHNS, CDR2 SASEGT, per germline. This CDR3 reads CASSQGLAGGSYRGETQYF. The CDR3 DNA is TGTGCCAGCAGTCAAGGACTAGCGGGAGGCTCATACCGGGGAGAGACCCAGTACTTC.

The chain is built from TRBV6-4 and TRBJ2-2, with 7 bases that match TRBD2. Germline lookup yields CDR1 MRHNA and CDR2 SNTAGT. The ends lost 8 bases at V and 4 bases at J; junction bases unmatched: 7. The CDR3 is made up of 14 amino acids. The CDR3 is CASPGGEGTGELFF. The CDR3 nucleotides are TGTGCCAGCCCGGGTGGGGAGGGCACCGGGGAGCTGTTTTTT.

At least ten counts were recorded for this clonotype. The J gene is TRBJ1-1, the V gene TRBV5-1, with 7 bases lining up with TRBD1. The germline V gene encodes CDR1 SGHRS and CDR2 YFSETQ. The CDR3 runs to 16 residues. J lost 0 bases, V lost 3 bases, and 8 bases had no gene match. The CDR3 region has the DNA TGCGCCAGCAGCTCGACAGGGTGGAGCATGAACACTGAAGCTTTCTTT. Amino acids: CASSSTGWSMNTEAFF.

The chain recombines TRBV20-1 with TRBJ2-1; 10 bases map to TRBD2. The CDR3 has 15 residues. The germline gives CDR1 DFQATT, CDR2 SNEGSKA (reference sequence). With 4 bases clipped from V and 6 bases from J, the junction kept 9 bases outside the gene matches. The CDR3: CSANAGGLATNEQFF. CDR3 nucleotides: TGCAGTGCTAATGCAGGGGGACTAGCGACCAATGAGCAGTTCTTC.

This clonotype was observed at least ten times. This chain joins TRBV2 and TRBJ2-5; D unresolved. The CDR3 runs to 11 residues. V was pared by 7 bases and J by 2 bases, with 5 bases between. CDR1 and CDR2 from the germline V gene are SNHLY and FYNNEI. The CDR3 reads CASTGQETQYF. CDR3 nucleotide sequence: TGTGCCAGCACAGGACAAGAGACCCAGTACTTC.

This clonotype was observed many times. The rearrangement uses TRBV2 and TRBJ2-3; D remains unclear. V was cut by 5 bases and J by 0 bases, with 9 bases left in between. The CDR3 covers 14 residues. Germline-derived CDR1 and CDR2 are SNHLY and FYNNEI. In DNA form, the CDR3 reads TGTGCCAGCAGTTATCTGATCAGCACAGATACGCAGTATTTT. Translated: CASSYLISTDTQYF.

This clonotype has a handful of counts. This chain uses TRBV12-3 or TRBV12-4 with TRBJ2-3, with TRBD1 matching 7 bases. The CDR3 has 16 amino acids. Trimming at V came to 5 bases and at J to 4 bases, leaving 12 bases not matched to a gene. In DNA form, the CDR3 reads TGTGCCAGCAGTCCCCGGGACAGCGTCCTTTCAGATACGCAGTATTTT. Translating gives CASSPRDSVLSDTQYF.

The rearrangement joins TRBV7-8 to TRBJ1-5; no firm D call. The CDR3 sequence is 13 residues long. Deletions cut 2 bases from V and 4 bases from J, with 6 bases between. Germline-derived CDR1 and CDR2 are SGHVS and FQNEAQ. CDR3 amino acids: CASSLRENQPQHF. The CDR3 DNA reads TGTGCCAGCAGCTTAAGGGAGAATCAGCCCCAGCATTTT.

This sequence joins TRBV19 and TRBJ1-2; 10 nucleotides agree with TRBD1. Germline CDR1 reads LNHDA; CDR2 reads SQIVND (reference sequence). The CDR3 extends over 14 amino acids. The junction had 3 bases not matched to a gene; V was cut back by 5 bases and J by 3 bases. This CDR3 is CASSAGTGDYGYTF. The CDR3 bases are TGTGCCAGTAGTGCGGGGACAGGGGACTATGGCTACACCTTC.

This clonotype was observed many times. This chain uses TRBV11-3 with TRBJ2-1, with D uncertain. The V end lost 2 bases, the J end lost 8 bases, and 22 bases lay between the germline ends. The CDR3 runs to 17 residues. Germline lookup yields CDR1 SGHNT and CDR2 YENEEA. The CDR3 reads CASSLYTAGIEVDEQFF. As DNA, the CDR3 is TGTGCCAGCAGCTTATATACGGCCGGAATAGAAGTGGATGAGCAGTTCTTC.

This clonotype has ten or more counts. The CDR3 nucleotides read TGTGCCAGCTCACAGTCCGGCGATGAAGCTTTCTTT. Amino acids: CASSQSGDEAFF. V is TRBV18 and J is TRBJ1-1; D unclear. The ends were cut back, 4 bases at V and 7 bases at J, with 10 bases in the middle. This CDR3 has 12 amino acids. Germline V gene data show CDR1 as KGHSH and CDR2 as LQKENI.

This clonotype came up a few times. This chain uses TRBV19 with TRBJ2-2, with D maybe TRBD2 (6 bases). Trimming stripped 10 bases from V and 6 bases from J, with 12 bases between. CDR1 is LNHDA, CDR2 SQIVND, per germline (reference sequence). The CDR3 runs 12 residues. The CDR3: CATLGGSGELFF. The CDR3 DNA sequence: TGTGCCACCTTAGGAGGGTCCGGGGAGCTGTTTTTT.

This clonotype was detected only a few times. The chain employs TRBV6-2 or TRBV6-3 and TRBJ1-4; D possibly corresponds to TRBD1 (6 bases). CDR1 and CDR2 from the germline V gene are MNHEY and SVGEGT. This CDR3 region has 15 residues. V shed 8 bases and J shed 5 bases, with 18 bases lying between them. The CDR3 region is CASQASGQRNEKLFF. The CDR3 DNA sequence: TGTGCCAGCCAAGCTTCCGGACAGAGAAATGAAAAACTGTTTTTT.

The chain carries TRBV28 and TRBJ2-5, with TRBD2 identical over 7 bases. Germline V lookup: CDR1 MDHEN, CDR2 SYDVKM. The CDR3 length is 13 residues. With 2 bases clipped from V and 7 bases from J, the junction kept 4 bases outside the gene matches. The CDR3 sequence: CASSLGGSGTQYF. In DNA form, the CDR3 reads TGTGCCAGCAGTTTAGGCGGGAGCGGGACCCAGTACTTC.

The J gene is TRBJ2-7, the V gene TRBV10-2, with TRBD1 as a possible D gene (7 bases). Germline CDR1 is WSHSY and CDR2 is SAAADI. This CDR3 is built from 13 residues. V lost 7 bases and J 6 bases, leaving 16 bases between the germline ends. The CDR3 spells CASTRQGGGEQYF. The CDR3 DNA is TGCGCCAGCACCCGACAGGGAGGAGGCGAGCAGTACTTC.

This clonotype was observed many times. The chain combines TRBV5-1 with TRBJ1-2, with unresolved D. CDR1 is SGHRS, CDR2 YFSETQ, per germline. This CDR3 spans 11 amino acids. V was pared by 4 bases and J by 10 bases, with 11 bases between. Written as DNA, the CDR3 is TGCGCCAGCAGCCAGAATCTTGTCTACACCTTC. It encodes CASSQNLVYTF. The variable domain in full, completed from reference TRBV5-1 and TRBJ1-2, reads KAGVTQTPRYLIKTRGQQVTLSCSPISGHRSVSWYQQTPGQGLQFLFEYFSETQRNKGNFPGRFSGRQFSNSRSEMNVSTLELGDSALYLCASSQNLVYTFGSGTRLTVV.

This clonotype occurred a few times. V and J are TRBV20-1 and TRBJ2-3, with 11 bases lining up with TRBD2. The CDR3 extends over 20 amino acids. CDR1 DFQATT and CDR2 SNEGSKA come from the germline V gene (reference sequence). Trimming took 0 bases from V and 5 from J; bases not matched to a gene: 19. The CDR3: CSARDQRLAGGSEGEDTQYF. CDR3 nucleotide sequence: TGCAGTGCTAGAGATCAGCGGCTAGCGGGAGGTAGTGAGGGGGAAGATACGCAGTATTTT.

By proportion, this clonotype is medium-sized. The chain joins TRBV11-2 to TRBJ2-1; D ambiguous. Germline assignment: CDR1 SGHAT and CDR2 FQNNGV. V was trimmed by 0 bases and J by 6 bases, leaving 6 bases between them. CDR3 size: 13 residues. The CDR3 reads CASSLELGNEQFF. CDR3 nucleotides: TGTGCCAGCAGCTTAGAACTCGGCAATGAGCAGTTCTTC.

The chain couples TRBV5-5 to TRBJ1-2; tentative D call: TRBD1 (5 bases). The V and J ends lost 1 base and 8 bases respectively, with 12 bases between them. This CDR3 spans 13 amino acids. Looked up from germline, CDR1 is SGHKS and CDR2 is YYEKEE (reference sequence). This CDR3 is CASSLFQGWGYTF. The DNA for the CDR3 is TGTGCCAGCAGCTTGTTCCAGGGTTGGGGCTACACCTTC.

This clonotype was detected many times. This chain links TRBV18 with TRBJ2-3; D unclear. Germline V gives CDR1 KGHSH, CDR2 LQKENI. V lost 2 bases to trimming and J lost 0 bases, with 9 bases between them. The CDR3 loop spans 15 amino acids. The CDR3 is CASSPSTGSTDTQYF. The CDR3 nucleotides read TGTGCCAGCTCACCATCTACGGGTAGCACAGATACGCAGTATTTT.

In its sample, this clonotype was seen many times. A junction boundary mismatches the germline segment, possibly from a read error. The rearrangement joins TRBV11-2 to TRBJ2-5, with D perhaps TRBD1 or TRBD2 (5 bases each). The V gene's germline CDR1 is SGHAT and CDR2 FQNNGV. This CDR3 is built from 15 residues. Here the CDR3 reads CASRLAGTNKETQYF. The CDR3 DNA reads as TGTGCCAGCAGATTAGCCGGGACGAATAAAGAGACCCAGTACTTC.